The 19 T cell receptor beta chains given below trace back to one sample, sequenced in a study of cytomegalovirus exposure and HLA in healthy donors. The PCR had 60 Vbeta and 13 Jbeta primers. Only in-frame clones appear in the TCRdb table, and some are missing; sequencing was by immunoSEQ multiplex PCR. The sample yields approximately 180,000 clones, 60% to 80% seen once. The sequenced sample consisted of PBMCs. These receptors came from a woman in her fifties or sixties in good health and CMV-seropositive.

J is TRBJ2-1 and V is TRBV27; 8 bases agree with TRBD2. V trimming: 4 bases; J trimming: 6 bases; junction bases outside the gene matches: 11. Germline V gives CDR1 MNHEY, CDR2 SMNVEV (reference sequence). The CDR3 runs to 16 residues. CDR3: CASSSPRSGGGNEQFF. Written as DNA, the CDR3 is TGTGCCAGCAGTTCCCCCCGGAGCGGGGGAGGCAATGAGCAGTTCTTC.

V is TRBV7-8 and J is TRBJ2-1, with 9 bases aligning to TRBD2. The germline CDR1 and CDR2 sequences are SGHVS and FQNEAQ. The CDR3 consists of 11 residues. CDR3 nucleotides: TGTGCTTCCAAGCGGGAGGATGAGCAGTTCTTC. Translation: CASKREDEQFF.

The rearrangement links TRBV18 to TRBJ1-2; TRBD1 aligns across 9 bases. V lost 4 bases and J lost 5; bases outside the gene matches: 5. The CDR3 runs 14 residues. The germline V gene encodes CDR1 KGHSH and CDR2 LQKENI. CDR3 sequence: CASSLDRGGYGYTF. CDR3 DNA sequence: TGTGCCAGCTCACTGGACAGGGGAGGGTATGGCTACACCTTC.

This chain links TRBV5-1 with TRBJ2-7, with 8 bases lining up with TRBD1. CDR1 and CDR2 from the germline V gene are SGHRS and YFSETQ. Losses at the gene ends were 0 bases for V and 2 bases for J; bases not matched to a gene: 7. CDR3 length: 16 residues. The CDR3 DNA reads TGCGCCAGCAGCTTGGCAGGGACAGGACAAACCTACGAGCAGTACTTC. It specifies CASSLAGTGQTYEQYF.

J is TRBJ1-5 and V is TRBV7-2; D is ambiguous. From germline, CDR1 is SGHTA and CDR2 FQGNSA. The CDR3 is 14 residues long. V lost 3 bases, J lost 4 bases, and 10 bases lay in between. This CDR3 reads CASSLRIMNQPQHF. The CDR3 nucleotides are TGTGCCAGCAGCTTGCGTATTATGAATCAGCCCCAGCATTTT.

The rearrangement uses TRBV2 and TRBJ1-1; possibly TRBD1 for D (5 bases). The germline gives CDR1 SNHLY, CDR2 FYNNEI. The CDR3 has 14 residues. V lost 6 bases, J lost 1 base, and 12 bases lay in between. The DNA for the CDR3 is TGTGCCAGCAGCGCCGCGGGGCCGAACACTGAAGCTTTCTTT. Translating gives CASSAAGPNTEAFF.

The CDR3 is CASSLELAGNEQFF. The CDR3 DNA sequence: TGTGCCAGCAGCTTAGAACTAGCGGGGAATGAGCAGTTCTTC. The chain is built from TRBV7-9 and TRBJ2-1; 10 nucleotides align to TRBD2. V gave up 1 base and J gave up 7 bases; unmatched junction bases: 1. The CDR3 length is 14 residues. Germline loops: CDR1 SEHNR, CDR2 FQNEAQ (reference sequence). The full variable domain, rest sourced from reference TRBV7-9 and TRBJ2-1, is DTGVSQNPRHKITKRGQNVTFRCDPISEHNRLYWYRQTLGQGPEFLTYFQNEAQLEKSRLLSDRFSAERPKGSFSTLEIQRTEQGDSAMYLCASSLELAGNEQFFGPGTRLTVL.

This clone was detected only a few times. The V and J genes are TRBV30 and TRBJ2-1; the match to TRBD2 covers 11 bases. The germline gives CDR1 GTSNPN, CDR2 SVGIG (reference sequence). This CDR3 has 13 residues. V lost 8 bases, J lost 6 bases, and 6 bases stayed unmatched. The chain's CDR3 is CAQASGGFNEQFF. CDR3 DNA sequence: TGTGCCCAGGCTAGCGGGGGGTTCAATGAGCAGTTCTTC.

This chain uses TRBV5-1 with TRBJ2-5; D may be TRBD1 (5 bases). With 6 bases removed from V and 3 bases from J, the gap between germline ends came to 15 bases. The CDR3 extends over 14 amino acids. CDR1 is SGHRS, CDR2 YFSETQ, per germline. The CDR3: CASILGAGEETQYF. For the CDR3, the DNA is TGCGCCAGCATCCTAGGGGCAGGAGAAGAGACCCAGTACTTC.

The chain has TRBV6-5 and TRBJ2-2; D is possibly TRBD1 (6 bases). The germline CDR1 and CDR2 sequences are MNHEY and SVGAGI. The CDR3 sequence is 14 residues long. Trimming left V 2 bases short and J 4 bases short, with 8 bases between. The CDR3: CASSYRGSTGELFF. DNA for the CDR3: TGTGCCAGCAGTTACAGGGGGAGCACCGGGGAGCTGTTTTTT.

The sample holds a few counts of this clone. In DNA, the CDR3 is TGTGCCAGCAGCGTAGGACAGGGGAACTACGAGCAGTACTTC. It translates to CASSVGQGNYEQYF. The J gene is TRBJ2-7, the V gene TRBV9, with TRBD1 matching over 8 bases. V lost 0 bases to trimming and J lost 3 bases; unmatched junction nucleotides: 2. Germline lookup yields CDR1 SGDLS and CDR2 YYNGEE. This CDR3 is built from 14 residues.

The chain recombines TRBV5-1 with TRBJ1-4, with 7 nucleotides matching TRBD1. Germline CDR1 reads SGHRS; CDR2 reads YFSETQ. V was clipped by 6 bases and J by 7 bases; unmatched bases: 9. The CDR3 has 14 amino acids. In DNA form, the CDR3 reads TGCGCCAGCAAACAGGGGATGGGAGGTGAAAAACTGTTTTTT. It is translated as CASKQGMGGEKLFF.

The V gene is TRBV19, the J gene TRBJ1-2; no definite D call. This CDR3 has 15 amino acids. Germline V lookup: CDR1 LNHDA, CDR2 SQIVND (reference sequence). Deletions cut 3 bases from V and 5 bases from J, with 16 bases between. CDR3 in DNA: TGTGCCAGTAGTATTGGTAACGGGGTTGGGTATGGCTACACCTTC. This codes for CASSIGNGVGYGYTF.

The gene calls are TRBV2 and TRBJ1-1; the D is unclear. The CDR3 has 15 amino acids. Germline V gives CDR1 SNHLY, CDR2 FYNNEI. Trimming took off 8 bases at V and 0 bases at J, with 16 bases between the two ends. CDR3 in amino acids: CASVGGSALNTEAFF. The CDR3, as DNA: TGTGCCAGCGTGGGAGGCTCGGCTCTGAACACTGAAGCTTTCTTT.

The chain has TRBV5-1 and TRBJ2-3; 9 bases line up with TRBD2. The CDR3 runs to 16 residues. CDR1 SGHRS and CDR2 YFSETQ come from the germline V gene. Trimming at V came to 1 base and at J to 4 bases, leaving 7 bases not matched to a gene. CDR3 protein: CASSLNAGGPADTQYF. In DNA, the CDR3 is TGCGCCAGCAGCTTGAACGCGGGGGGGCCGGCAGATACGCAGTATTTT.

V and J are TRBV7-3 and TRBJ2-1; the match to TRBD2 covers 7 bases. The CDR3 is made up of 15 amino acids. Germline CDR1 reads SGHTA; CDR2 reads FQGTGA. The trim removed 3 bases at V and 0 bases at J, leaving 2 bases unmatched. CDR3 DNA sequence: TGTGCCAGCAGCTTGAGCGGGGACTCCTACAATGAGCAGTTCTTC. It translates to CASSLSGDSYNEQFF.

The V and J genes are TRBV9 and TRBJ2-1, with TRBD1 as a possible D gene (6 bases). V was shortened by 0 bases and J by 2 bases, with 9 bases between the two germline ends. There are 15 residues in the CDR3. Germline assignment: CDR1 SGDLS and CDR2 YYNGEE. The CDR3 DNA sequence: TGTGCCAGCAGCGTAGACAGGGCAACCTACAATGAGCAGTTCTTC. This codes for CASSVDRATYNEQFF.

CDR3 sequence (DNA): TGTGCCAGTACCCGGACAGACTCTGGAAACACCATATATTTT. Translation gives CASTRTDSGNTIYF. The chain employs TRBV19 and TRBJ1-3, with D possibly matching TRBD1 (6 bases). This CDR3 is built from 14 residues. Germline CDR1 and CDR2: LNHDA and SQIVND (reference sequence). The ends were cut back, 7 bases at V and 0 bases at J, with 10 bases in the middle.

Here the CDR3 DNA reads TGTGCCAGCAGTAATGGGGCCCTTAACTATGGCTACACCTTC. It encodes CASSNGALNYGYTF. J is TRBJ1-2 and V is TRBV27; D is possibly TRBD1 (5 bases). Trimming removed 5 bases at V and 1 base at J, with 11 bases between. The CDR3 sequence is 14 residues long. Per germline, CDR1 MNHEY and CDR2 SMNVEV (reference sequence).